The rows below give T cell receptor beta chains drawn from one sample of a study of blood T cell repertoires in COVID-19. The data were produced by immunoSEQ multiplex PCR, yet TCRdb's version contains in-frame clones alone and is incomplete. This sample has 170,000 or so clones, with less than 90% found just once. Sequencing was performed on PBMCs or T cells enriched from blood (not recorded which). The receptors stem from a woman between 50 and 59 years old who had recovered from COVID-19. CDR3s leave out the opening cysteine and the closing phenylalanine or tryptophan. Fields, in order: J gene, V gene, CDR3 length, CDR3 protein.

TRBJ2-7	TRBV3-1/TRBV3-2	13	ASSQVKREGREQY
TRBJ2-7	TRBV30	12	AWSSGRVVYEQY
TRBJ2-1	TRBV3-1/TRBV3-2	16	ASSRPGTSGRSYNEQF
TRBJ2-4	TRBV28	13	ASSLPGKAKNIQY
TRBJ2-5	TRBV7-7	14	ASSLGPGAHQGAQY
TRBJ2-1	TRBV20-1	14	SASGASGRDYNEQF
TRBJ2-7	TRBV7-8	11	ASSKEAYYEQY
TRBJ2-1	TRBV5-1	14	ASSGGRTTTYNEQF
TRBJ2-7	TRBV4-2	14	ASSQVPAGESYEQY
TRBJ1-5	TRBV30	11	AWSKGANQPQH
TRBJ1-6	TRBV5-4	14	ASSLIGAGHNSPLH
TRBJ1-4	TRBV5-5	13	ASSLRQGAGEKLF
TRBJ1-1	TRBV11-2	12	ASSQMTGNTEAF
TRBJ1-1	TRBV10-3	11	AISANGNTEAF
TRBJ2-3	TRBV7-2	11	ASSLARGDTQY
TRBJ1-1	TRBV19	12	ASSWDRSNTEAF
TRBJ1-1	TRBV2	13	ASSRWGQGNTEAF
TRBJ2-2	TRBV18	13	ASSPPPKFTGELF
TRBJ2-5	TRBV7-9	14	ASSLGAGGPEETQY
TRBJ2-2	TRBV4-1	12	ASSPSGNTGELF
TRBJ2-6	TRBV18	15	ASSPQGHLSGANVLT
TRBJ1-4	TRBV29-1	10	SVSVTNEKLF
TRBJ2-7	TRBV7-9	13	ASSFTGGEPYEQY
TRBJ1-4	TRBV2	9	ATGRDEKLF
TRBJ2-1	TRBV2	11	ASSEVRAGMQF
TRBJ2-1	TRBV30	14	AWSVPASGYYNEQF
TRBJ1-6	TRBV28	15	ASSLRSNRGSNSPLH
TRBJ1-3	TRBV2	12	ASKNGASGNTIY
TRBJ2-4	TRBV5-1	13	ASSSVGGGQNIQY
TRBJ1-4	TRBV2	13	ASRGAPGTNEKLF
TRBJ2-1	TRBV6-6	11	ASRGREKVEQF
TRBJ1-2	TRBV11-3	15	ASSLAGLGQVAYGYT
TRBJ1-2	TRBV2	13	ASRENRDWIYGYT
TRBJ2-1	TRBV11-2	13	ASSPDRGQVEEQF
TRBJ2-7	TRBV5-1	13	ASSLAGDSQYEQY
TRBJ1-6	TRBV19	13	ASSTSGTANSPLH
TRBJ2-1	TRBV15	15	ATSGTAAGGPLNEQF
TRBJ2-3	TRBV7-3	13	ASSPYPTETDTQY
TRBJ2-3	TRBV7-9	13	ASSLAGGAMDTQY
TRBJ1-3	TRBV30	12	AWTMTGSGNTIY
TRBJ2-2	TRBV19	15	ASSPPLRLVGTGELF
TRBJ2-5	TRBV4-2	15	ASSQEGTGKLRETQY
TRBJ2-2	TRBV20-1	10	SASKLEVELF
TRBJ2-7	TRBV19	13	ASSTQYLGDYEQY
TRBJ1-5	TRBV27	12	ASADRGSNQPQH
TRBJ2-1	TRBV18	14	ASHRGAAGGPTEQF
TRBJ2-5	TRBV5-4	11	ASSLWEGVTQY
TRBJ2-7	TRBV24-1	11	ATSGPFGIEQY
TRBJ1-6	TRBV2	12	ASSPRGNNSPLH
TRBJ2-7	TRBV27	12	ASSFSTEAYEQY
TRBJ1-3	TRBV10-2	12	ASSLKQGGNTIY